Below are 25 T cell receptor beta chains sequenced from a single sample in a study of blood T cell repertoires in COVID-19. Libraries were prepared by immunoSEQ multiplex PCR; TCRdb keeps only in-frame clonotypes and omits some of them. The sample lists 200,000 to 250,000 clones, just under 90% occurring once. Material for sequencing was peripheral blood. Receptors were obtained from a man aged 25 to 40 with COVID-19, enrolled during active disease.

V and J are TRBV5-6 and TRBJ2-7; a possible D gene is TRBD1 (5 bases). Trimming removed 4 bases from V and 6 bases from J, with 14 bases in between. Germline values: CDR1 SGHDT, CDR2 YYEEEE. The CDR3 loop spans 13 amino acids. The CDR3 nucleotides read TGTGCCAGCAGCCGGACACTAATCCCCGAGCAGTACTTC. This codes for CASSRTLIPEQYF.

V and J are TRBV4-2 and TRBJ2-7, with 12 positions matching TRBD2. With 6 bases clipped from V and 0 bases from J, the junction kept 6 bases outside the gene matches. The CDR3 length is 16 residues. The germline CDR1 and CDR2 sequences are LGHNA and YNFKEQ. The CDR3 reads CASSSTSGGSSYEQYF. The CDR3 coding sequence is TGTGCCAGCAGTAGTACTAGCGGGGGGAGCTCCTACGAGCAGTACTTC.

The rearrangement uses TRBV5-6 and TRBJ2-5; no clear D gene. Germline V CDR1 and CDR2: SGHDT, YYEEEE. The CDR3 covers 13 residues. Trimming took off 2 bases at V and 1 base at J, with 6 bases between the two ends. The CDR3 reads CASSLSGQETQYF. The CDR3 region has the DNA TGTGCCAGCAGCTTATCAGGCCAAGAGACCCAGTACTTC.

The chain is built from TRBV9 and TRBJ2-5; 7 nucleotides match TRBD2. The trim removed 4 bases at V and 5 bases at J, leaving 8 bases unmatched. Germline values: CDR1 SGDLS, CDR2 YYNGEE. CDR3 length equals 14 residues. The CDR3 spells CASSPSGVGETQYF. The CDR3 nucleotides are TGTGCCAGCAGCCCGAGCGGGGTGGGGGAGACCCAGTACTTC.

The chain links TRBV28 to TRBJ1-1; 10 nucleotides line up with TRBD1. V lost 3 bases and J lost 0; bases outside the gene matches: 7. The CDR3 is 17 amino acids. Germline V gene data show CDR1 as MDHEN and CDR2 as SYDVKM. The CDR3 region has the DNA TGTGCCAGCAGTTTGGAGGGGACAGGGGTGGTGAACACTGAAGCTTTCTTT. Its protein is CASSLEGTGVVNTEAFF.

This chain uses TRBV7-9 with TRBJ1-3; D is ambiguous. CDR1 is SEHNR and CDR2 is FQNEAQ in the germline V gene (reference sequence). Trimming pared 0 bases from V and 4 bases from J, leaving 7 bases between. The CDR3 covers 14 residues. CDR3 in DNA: TGTGCCAGCAGCTTAGCCAGGCACGGAAACACCATATATTTT. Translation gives CASSLARHGNTIYF.

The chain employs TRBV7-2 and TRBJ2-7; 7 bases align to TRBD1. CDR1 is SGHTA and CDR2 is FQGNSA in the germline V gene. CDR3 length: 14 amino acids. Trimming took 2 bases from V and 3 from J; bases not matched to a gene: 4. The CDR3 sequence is CASSLTGAIYEQYF. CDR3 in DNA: TGTGCCAGCAGCTTAACAGGGGCGATCTACGAGCAGTACTTC.

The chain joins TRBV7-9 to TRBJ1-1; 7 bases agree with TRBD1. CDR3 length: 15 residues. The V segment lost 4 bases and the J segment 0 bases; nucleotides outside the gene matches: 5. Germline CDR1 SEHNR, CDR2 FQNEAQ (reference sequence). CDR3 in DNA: TGTGCCAGCAGCTCATCGACAGGGATGAACACTGAAGCTTTCTTT. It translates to CASSSSTGMNTEAFF.

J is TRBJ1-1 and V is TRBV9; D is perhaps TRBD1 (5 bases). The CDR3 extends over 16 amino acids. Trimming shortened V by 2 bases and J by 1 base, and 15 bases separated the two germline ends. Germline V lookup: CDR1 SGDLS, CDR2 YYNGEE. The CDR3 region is CASSVRWGGKNTEAFF. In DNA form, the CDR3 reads TGTGCCAGCAGCGTTAGGTGGGGCGGAAAGAACACTGAAGCTTTCTTT.

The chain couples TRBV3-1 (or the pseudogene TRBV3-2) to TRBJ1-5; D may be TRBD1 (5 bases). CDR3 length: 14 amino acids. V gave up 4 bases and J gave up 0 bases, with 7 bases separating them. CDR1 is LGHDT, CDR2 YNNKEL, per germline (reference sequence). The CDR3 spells CASSPGVSNQPQHF. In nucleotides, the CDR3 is TGTGCCAGCAGCCCGGGGGTTAGCAATCAGCCCCAGCATTTT.

CDR3 region: CASSLGQDQPQHF. CDR3 DNA sequence: TGTGCCAGCAGCTTAGGGCAAGATCAGCCCCAGCATTTT. V is TRBV7-8 and J is TRBJ1-5; no definite D call. Deletions cut 1 base from V and 5 bases from J, with 6 bases between. This CDR3 spans 13 amino acids. Germline CDR1 and CDR2: SGHVS and FQNEAQ. The full variable domain, in which reference TRBV7-8 and TRBJ1-5 provide the parts outside the CDR3, is GAGVSQSPRYKVAKRGQDVALRCDPISGHVSLFWYQQALGQGPEFLTYFQNEAQLDKSGLPSDRFFAERPEGSVSTLKIQRTQQEDSAVYLCASSLGQDQPQHFGDGTRLSIL.

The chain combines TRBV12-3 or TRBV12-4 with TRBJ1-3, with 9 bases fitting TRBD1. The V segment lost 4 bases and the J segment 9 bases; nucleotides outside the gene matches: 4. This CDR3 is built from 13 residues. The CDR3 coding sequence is TGTGCCAGCAGTTCCGGGACAGGGACCACCATATATTTT. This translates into CASSSGTGTTIYF.

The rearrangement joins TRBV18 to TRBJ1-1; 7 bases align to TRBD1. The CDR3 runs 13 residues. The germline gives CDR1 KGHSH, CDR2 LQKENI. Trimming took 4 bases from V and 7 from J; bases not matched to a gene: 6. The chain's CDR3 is CASSQDRPREAFF. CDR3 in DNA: TGTGCCAGCTCACAGGACAGGCCGCGTGAAGCTTTCTTT.

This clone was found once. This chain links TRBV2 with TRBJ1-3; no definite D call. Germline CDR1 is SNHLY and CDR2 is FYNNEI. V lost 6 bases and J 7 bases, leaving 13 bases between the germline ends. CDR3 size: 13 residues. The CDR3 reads CASSVTSGNTIYF. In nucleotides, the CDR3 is TGTGCCAGCAGCGTAACTAGCGGGAACACCATATATTTT.

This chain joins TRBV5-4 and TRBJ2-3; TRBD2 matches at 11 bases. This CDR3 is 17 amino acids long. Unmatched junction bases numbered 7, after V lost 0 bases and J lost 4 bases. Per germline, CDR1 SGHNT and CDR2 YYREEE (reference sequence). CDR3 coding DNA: TGTGCCAGCAGCTTGGTAGCGGGGGGGCCTAGGGCAGATACGCAGTATTTT. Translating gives CASSLVAGGPRADTQYF.

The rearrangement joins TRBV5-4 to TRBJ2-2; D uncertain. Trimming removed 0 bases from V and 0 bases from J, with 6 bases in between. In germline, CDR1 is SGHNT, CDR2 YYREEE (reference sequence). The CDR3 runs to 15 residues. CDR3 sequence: CASSLGPTNTGELFF. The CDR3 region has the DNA TGTGCCAGCAGCTTGGGGCCGACGAACACCGGGGAGCTGTTTTTT. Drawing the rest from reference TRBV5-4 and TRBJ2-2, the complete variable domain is ETGVTQSPTHLIKTRGQQVTLRCSSQSGHNTVSWYQQALGQGPQFIFQYYREEENGRGNFPPRFSGLQFPNYSSELNVNALELDDSALYLCASSLGPTNTGELFFGEGSRLTVL.

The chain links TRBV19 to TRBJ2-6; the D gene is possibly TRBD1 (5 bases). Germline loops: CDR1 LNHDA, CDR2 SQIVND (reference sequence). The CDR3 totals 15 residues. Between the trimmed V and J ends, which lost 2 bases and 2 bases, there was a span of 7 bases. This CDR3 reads CASSIQGTGANVLTF. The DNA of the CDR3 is TGTGCCAGTAGTATACAGGGTACTGGGGCCAACGTCCTGACTTTC.

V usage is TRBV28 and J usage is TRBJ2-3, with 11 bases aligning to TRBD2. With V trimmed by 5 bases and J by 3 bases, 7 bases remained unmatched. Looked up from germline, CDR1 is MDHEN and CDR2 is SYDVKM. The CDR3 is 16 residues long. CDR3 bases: TGTGCCAGCAGTCCACCTCGACTAGCGGGGACAGATACGCAGTATTTT. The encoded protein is CASSPPRLAGTDTQYF.

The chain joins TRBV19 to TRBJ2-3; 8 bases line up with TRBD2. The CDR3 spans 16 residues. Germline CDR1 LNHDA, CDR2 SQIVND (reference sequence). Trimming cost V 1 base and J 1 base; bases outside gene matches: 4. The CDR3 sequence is CASSIAGGNCTDTQYF. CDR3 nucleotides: TGTGCCAGTAGTATAGCGGGGGGGAATTGCACAGATACGCAGTATTTT.

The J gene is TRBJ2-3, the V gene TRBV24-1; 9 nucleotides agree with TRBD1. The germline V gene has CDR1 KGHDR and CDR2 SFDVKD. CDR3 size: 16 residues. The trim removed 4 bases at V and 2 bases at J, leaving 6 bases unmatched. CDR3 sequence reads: CATSDPGQGNTDTQYF. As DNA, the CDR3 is TGTGCCACCAGTGACCCGGGACAGGGAAACACAGATACGCAGTATTTT.

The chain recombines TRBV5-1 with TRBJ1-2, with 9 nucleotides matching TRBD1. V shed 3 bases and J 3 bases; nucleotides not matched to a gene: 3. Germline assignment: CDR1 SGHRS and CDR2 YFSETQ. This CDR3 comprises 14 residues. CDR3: CASSSRTGDYGYTF. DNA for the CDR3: TGCGCCAGCAGCTCCAGGACAGGGGACTATGGCTACACCTTC.

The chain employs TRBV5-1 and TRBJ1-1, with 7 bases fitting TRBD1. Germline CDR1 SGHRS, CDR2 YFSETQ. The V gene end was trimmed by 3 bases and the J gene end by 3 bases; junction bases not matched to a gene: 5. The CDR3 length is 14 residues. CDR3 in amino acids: CASSSPGQYTEAFF. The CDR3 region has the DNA TGCGCCAGCAGCTCACCGGGACAGTACACTGAAGCTTTCTTT.

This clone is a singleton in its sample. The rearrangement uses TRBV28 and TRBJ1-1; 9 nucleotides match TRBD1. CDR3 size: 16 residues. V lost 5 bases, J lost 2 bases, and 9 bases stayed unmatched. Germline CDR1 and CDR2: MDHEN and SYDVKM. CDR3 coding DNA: TGTGCCAGCAGTCCTCACGGGGGACAGGGAAACACTGAAGCTTTCTTT. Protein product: CASSPHGGQGNTEAFF.

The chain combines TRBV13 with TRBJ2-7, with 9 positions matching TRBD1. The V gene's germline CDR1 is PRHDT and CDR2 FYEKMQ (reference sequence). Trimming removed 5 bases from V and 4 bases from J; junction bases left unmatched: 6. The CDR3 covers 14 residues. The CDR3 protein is CASSGVDRGYEQYF. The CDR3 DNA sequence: TGTGCCAGCAGCGGGGTGGACAGGGGTTACGAGCAGTACTTC.

CDR3 DNA: TGTGCCAGCAGCCAAGATAGACTAGTGGGAGATACGCAGTATTTT. Protein: CASSQDRLVGDTQYF. V usage is TRBV4-2 and J usage is TRBJ2-3; a weak D match, TRBD2 (6 bases). Trimming stripped 0 bases from V and 5 bases from J, with 12 bases between. CDR3 length equals 15 residues. CDR1 is LGHNA, CDR2 YNFKEQ, per germline.